This T cell receptor (beta chain) was observed in a study of blood T cell repertoires in COVID-19. The CDR3 is 13 amino acids. The germline V gene has CDR1 SGDLS and CDR2 YYNGEE. Trimming stripped 3 bases from V and 1 base from J, with 5 bases between. Profiled with immunoSEQ multiplex PCR; TCRdb holds only in-frame clones, not every one. The table lists 200,000 to 250,000 clones, around 90% of them singletons. Sequenced material: peripheral blood. This rearrangement joins TRBV9 to TRBJ1-3; D unresolved. This TCR was sampled from a woman between 18 and 29 years old who had recovered from COVID-19. CDR3 nucleotides: TGTGCCAGCAGCGCAGGATCTGGAAACACCATATATTTT. Translation gives CASSAGSGNTIYF.